Listed below are T cell receptor beta chains from one sample, sequenced in a study of blood T cell repertoires in COVID-19. The repertoire was sequenced with immunoSEQ multiplex PCR; TCRdb's copy has only in-frame clones and lacks some. The repertoire consists of under 85,000 clones, with roughly 80% occurring once and the leading ten covering about two fifths. Sequencing was done on a sample of peripheral blood. The receptors shown here come from a human donor in a cohort sampled during active COVID-19. Both conserved end residues are part of each CDR3. D genes are given only for firm matches. Clone size appears in some rows only: once, few, many, or a class for an expanded clone.

d_gene: .; j_gene: TRBJ1-1; abundance: .; v_gene: TRBV6-6; CDR3aa: CASSTGGRMNTEAFF; CDR3nt: TGTGCCAGCAGTACGGGGGGGCGGATGAACACTGAAGCTTTCTTT
d_gene: .; j_gene: TRBJ2-7; abundance: many; v_gene: TRBV28; CDR3aa: CASSLRTVPSYEQYF; CDR3nt: TGTGCCAGCAGTTTACGGACAGTACCGTCCTACGAGCAGTACTTC
d_gene: .; j_gene: TRBJ1-2; abundance: once; v_gene: TRBV11-2; CDR3aa: CASSSRQDNYGYTF; CDR3nt: TGTGCCAGCAGCAGTAGACAGGACAATTATGGCTACACCTTC
d_gene: TRBD2; j_gene: TRBJ2-1; abundance: few; v_gene: TRBV6-1; CDR3aa: CASSDRLAGNNEQFF; CDR3nt: TGTGCCAGCAGTGACCGGCTAGCGGGGAACAATGAGCAGTTCTTC
d_gene: .; j_gene: TRBJ2-1; abundance: .; v_gene: TRBV7-7; CDR3aa: CASSLGLGALNEQFF; CDR3nt: TGTGCCAGCAGCTTAGGATTGGGGGCGCTGAATGAGCAGTTCTTC
d_gene: .; j_gene: TRBJ1-3; abundance: .; v_gene: TRBV19; CDR3aa: CASSNRGNTIYF; CDR3nt: TGTGCCAGTAGTAACCGGGGAAACACCATATATTTT
d_gene: TRBD1; j_gene: TRBJ1-2; abundance: .; v_gene: TRBV5-6; CDR3aa: CASRTGLDYGYTF; CDR3nt: TGTGCCAGCAGGACAGGGCTGGACTATGGCTACACCTTC
d_gene: .; j_gene: TRBJ2-7; abundance: .; v_gene: TRBV5-8; CDR3aa: CASSYGAGDEQYF; CDR3nt: TGTGCCAGCAGCTATGGAGCAGGGGACGAGCAGTACTTC
d_gene: .; j_gene: TRBJ2-3; abundance: .; v_gene: TRBV9; CDR3aa: CASSVGSRQVGTDTQYF; CDR3nt: TGTGCCAGCAGCGTAGGGTCCAGGCAGGTTGGCACAGATACGCAGTATTTT
d_gene: TRBD2; j_gene: TRBJ2-7; abundance: .; v_gene: TRBV7-6; CDR3aa: CASSLFPSGLSYEQYF; CDR3nt: TGTGCCAGCAGCTTATTCCCTAGCGGGCTGAGCTACGAGCAGTACTTC
d_gene: .; j_gene: TRBJ2-5; abundance: once; v_gene: TRBV12-3/TRBV12-4; CDR3aa: CASSFWGEETQYF; CDR3nt: TGTGCCAGCAGTTTCTGGGGGGAAGAGACCCAGTACTTC
d_gene: .; j_gene: TRBJ2-3; abundance: .; v_gene: TRBV10-2; CDR3aa: CASSTQGGDTQYF; CDR3nt: TGCGCCAGCAGTACGCAGGGTGGGGATACGCAGTATTTT
d_gene: TRBD1; j_gene: TRBJ1-2; abundance: .; v_gene: TRBV4-1; CDR3aa: CASSHFTRGDYGYTF; CDR3nt: TGCGCCAGCAGCCACTTTACCAGGGGGGACTATGGCTACACCTTC
d_gene: .; j_gene: TRBJ2-2; abundance: .; v_gene: TRBV5-1; CDR3aa: CASSLGSLQGSGELFF; CDR3nt: TGCGCCAGCAGCTTGGGGAGCCTACAGGGATCCGGGGAGCTGTTTTTT
d_gene: TRBD1; j_gene: TRBJ1-4; abundance: .; v_gene: TRBV6-5; CDR3aa: CASMQTQGAGEKLFF; CDR3nt: TGTGCCAGCATGCAAACACAGGGGGCAGGTGAAAAACTGTTTTTT
d_gene: TRBD1; j_gene: TRBJ2-7; abundance: .; v_gene: TRBV7-9; CDR3aa: CASSLVGGQGHYEQYF; CDR3nt: TGTGCCAGCAGCTTAGTAGGAGGACAGGGCCACTACGAGCAGTACTTC
d_gene: .; j_gene: TRBJ1-2; abundance: .; v_gene: TRBV6-5; CDR3aa: CASGWGGLDYGYTF; CDR3nt: TGTGCCAGCGGGTGGGGGGGCCTAGACTATGGCTACACCTTC